The present T cell receptor (beta chain) was sequenced within a study of T cell responses to AZD1222 COVID-19 vaccine. General study results and limits: All repertoire sampling was performed exclusively after the peak T cell response. Seropositive status at baseline applied to only six AZD1222 recipients.

A remark on this clone: What it binds is unknown.

The table came from immunoSEQ multiplex PCR; TCRdb's copy has only in-frame clones and leaves some out. The table shows some 92,000 clones, with about 91% occurring only once. V was shortened by 4 bases and J by 5 bases, with 17 bases between the two germline ends. The CDR3 contains 15 residues. Per germline, CDR1 LGHNA and CDR2 YNFKEQ. The material was peripheral blood, obtained on day 0 of AZD1222 vaccination. The J gene is TRBJ1-1, the V gene TRBV4-2, with TRBD1 as a possible D gene (5 bases). The TCR was taken from an adult in good health. The CDR3 coding sequence is TGTGCCAGCAGCCCCCCCGGAGAGGGGTTGACTGAAGCTTTCTTT. Translated, it gives CASSPPGEGLTEAFF.